Listed below are T cell receptor beta chains from one sample, sequenced in a study of blood T cell repertoires in COVID-19. Profiling relied on immunoSEQ multiplex PCR, and the TCRdb table lists in-frame clones only, not all of them. The sample includes around 270,000 clones, around 83% of them seen just once. Sequenced input: peripheral blood. The receptors shown here come from a woman aged 40-49 years who had recovered from COVID-19. CDR3s include the opening cysteine and the closing phenylalanine or tryptophan. The order of the fields is V gene, CDR3 length, D gene, clone size, J gene, CDR3 DNA, CDR3 protein. D genes are given only for firm matches. Size is stated for part of the rows, as once, few or many counts, or as a class when the clone is expanded.

TRBV5-1	19	TRBD1	.	TRBJ1-1	TGCGCCAGCAGACTGACACTCCGGGACAGGGGGCCGACTAGCCCTGAAGCTTTCTTT	CASRLTLRDRGPTSPEAFF
TRBV14	12	.	.	TRBJ2-1	TGTGCCAGCAGTCCCTACCAAAGGGGGCAGTTCTTC	CASSPYQRGQFF
TRBV2	15	TRBD1	.	TRBJ1-1	TGTGCCAGCAGTGAAAGCGGGACAGGGAACACTGAAGCTTTCTTT	CASSESGTGNTEAFF
TRBV30	16	.	.	TRBJ1-6	TGTGCCTGGAGTGGCGGGGGGAGCTCCTATAATTCACCCCTCCACTTT	CAWSGGGSSYNSPLHF
TRBV25-1	14	.	.	TRBJ1-4	TGTGCCAGCAGTACCGACAGACAAAATGAAAAACTGTTTTTT	CASSTDRQNEKLFF
TRBV6-5	15	.	.	TRBJ1-5	TGTGCCAGCACTCAGGGACACTCGGCGGTTCAGCCCCAGCATTTT	CASTQGHSAVQPQHF
TRBV10-3	16	.	.	TRBJ2-7	TGTGCCATCAGTAGCCCTGGGGTGGCGGGCAGAAACGAGCAGTACTTC	CAISSPGVAGRNEQYF
TRBV27	17	.	.	TRBJ1-4	TGTGCCAGCGCCTCCCTTAAGACAGACACATTTAATGAAAAACTGTTTTTT	CASASLKTDTFNEKLFF
TRBV7-2	15	TRBD1	.	TRBJ2-1	TGTGCCAGCAGTTCAGGACAGGGGGTGTACAATGAGCAGTTCTTC	CASSSGQGVYNEQFF
TRBV2	15	.	.	TRBJ1-1	TGTGCCAGCGGAGACGGGGCGGCAGGGGTAATGAAAGCTTTCTTT	CASGDGAAGVMKAFF
TRBV28	12	.	.	TRBJ1-1	TGTGCCAGCAGTTCGCAGGGCGCTGGAGCTTTCTTT	CASSSQGAGAFF
TRBV19	16	TRBD1	.	TRBJ1-1	TGTGCCAGTAGTATACCTATTCTAGCAGGGGGCGCGTCGGCTTTCTTT	CASSIPILAGGASAFF
TRBV7-2	13	.	few	TRBJ2-7	TGTGCCAGCAGCTTAGAAGGGGACTACGAGCAGTACTTC	CASSLEGDYEQYF
TRBV6-4	16	TRBD2	.	TRBJ2-3	TGTGCCAGCAGTGTTGATGCGGGGGGCGGCACAGATACGCAGTATTTT	CASSVDAGGGTDTQYF
TRBV12-3/TRBV12-4	13	.	.	TRBJ1-6	TGTGCCAGCAGTTTAGACGCAGGGTCACCCCTCCACTTT	CASSLDAGSPLHF
TRBV5-1	14	.	.	TRBJ2-5	TGCGCCAGCAGCTTGATGGGCCCAGCAGAGACCCAGTACTTC	CASSLMGPAETQYF
TRBV4-1	16	TRBD2	.	TRBJ2-1	TGCGCCAGCAGCCAAGACTCGCGGGGGGGATATAATGAGCAGTTCTTC	CASSQDSRGGYNEQFF
TRBV6-6	15	TRBD1	.	TRBJ1-2	TGTGCCAGCAGTTACCGCCGGGACAGCGGATATGGCTACACCTTC	CASSYRRDSGYGYTF
TRBV5-1	14	.	.	TRBJ2-1	TGCGCCAGCAGCTTATTGGTGTCACGAGGGGGACAGTTCTTC	CASSLLVSRGGQFF
TRBV7-9	15	.	.	TRBJ1-1	TGTGCCAGCAGCTCCGGAGGGGTTTCTGTCACTGAAGCTTTCTTT	CASSSGGVSVTEAFF
TRBV28	13	TRBD1	.	TRBJ1-5	TGTGCCAGCAGTATGGGACAGAATCAGCCCCAGCATTTT	CASSMGQNQPQHF
TRBV2	13	.	few	TRBJ1-1	TGTGCCAGCAGAATTAGACAGAACACTGAAGCTTTCTTT	CASRIRQNTEAFF
TRBV29-1	17	.	.	TRBJ2-5	TGCAGCGCCGTATACACGACTGACCGTTCTCCCCAAGAGACCCAGTACTTC	CSAVYTTDRSPQETQYF
TRBV2	15	.	.	TRBJ2-7	TGTGCCAGCAGTGAAGGTAGGACACCGTCCTACGAGCAGTACTTC	CASSEGRTPSYEQYF
TRBV19	11	.	.	TRBJ1-1	TGTGCGGCGGGCTCGTACACTGAAGCTTTCTTT	CAAGSYTEAFF
TRBV2	14	TRBD1	.	TRBJ2-1	TGTGCCAGCAATGGACAGGGGGGACACAATGAGCAGTTCTTC	CASNGQGGHNEQFF
TRBV5-1	14	TRBD2	.	TRBJ2-7	TGCGCCAGCAGCTTTCGAGGACTAGCCTACGAGCAGTACTTC	CASSFRGLAYEQYF
TRBV18	13	.	.	TRBJ1-1	TGTGCCAGCTCAACAGCCGAAGGGGCAGAAGCTTTCTTT	CASSTAEGAEAFF
TRBV4-2	15	.	.	TRBJ2-3	TGTGCCAGCAGCCAAGAAGGCGAGGTGAGGAATACGCAGTATTTT	CASSQEGEVRNTQYF
TRBV5-1	14	.	.	TRBJ2-7	TGCGCCAGCAGCTTGGATTCGGGTGTTGGCGAGCAGTACTTC	CASSLDSGVGEQYF
TRBV5-1	16	TRBD1	.	TRBJ2-5	TGCGCCAGCAGGCGCCAGACAGGGGGCGTTCAAGAGACCCAGTACTTC	CASRRQTGGVQETQYF
TRBV28	16	TRBD1	.	TRBJ2-7	TGTGCCAGCACCGGGACAGGGGGCGAGAAAAGGTACGAGCAGTACTTC	CASTGTGGEKRYEQYF
TRBV16	13	.	.	TRBJ2-1	TGTGCCAGCAGCCAAGGAGCTACCAATGAGCAGTTCTTC	CASSQGATNEQFF
TRBV5-1	14	.	.	TRBJ2-7	TGCGCCAGCAGCTTGTTCACAGGGCCCTACGAGCAGTACTTC	CASSLFTGPYEQYF
TRBV5-4	15	.	few	TRBJ2-7	TGTGCCAGCAGCTTGGGCTACGTCAACGGGGGCGAGCAGTACTTC	CASSLGYVNGGEQYF
TRBV7-2	13	.	.	TRBJ1-2	TGTGCCAGCAGTTTAGGACAGCACTATGGCTACACCTTC	CASSLGQHYGYTF
TRBV7-3	13	.	.	TRBJ2-1	TGTGCCAGCAGCTTTGGGGGGAACAATGAGCAGTTCTTC	CASSFGGNNEQFF
TRBV12-3/TRBV12-4	13	.	few	TRBJ1-1	TGTGCCAGCAGTTCTTTTGCGGGCACTGAAGCTTTCTTT	CASSSFAGTEAFF
TRBV5-1	18	.	.	TRBJ2-1	TGCGCCAGCAGCTTGGCAGGCGGGTCGTTTAGCTCCTACAATGAGCAGTTCTTC	CASSLAGGSFSSYNEQFF
TRBV27	13	.	.	TRBJ2-2	TGTGCCAGCAGTACTAGTAACACCGGGGAGCTGTTTTTT	CASSTSNTGELFF
TRBV3-1/TRBV3-2	14	.	.	TRBJ2-5	TGTGCCAGCAGCCAAAGACAACCCCAAGAGACCCAGTACTTC	CASSQRQPQETQYF
TRBV18	14	.	.	TRBJ2-7	TGTGCCAGCTCACCATCTCAGGGCCCCTACGAGCAGTACTTC	CASSPSQGPYEQYF
TRBV10-3	17	TRBD1	.	TRBJ2-2	TGTGCCATCCGAACTACCGGGACAGGGACGAACACCGGGGAGCTGTTTTTT	CAIRTTGTGTNTGELFF
TRBV29-1	12	TRBD1	.	TRBJ2-2	TGCAGCGTTCGGACAGGAGTCGGGGAGCTGTTTTTT	CSVRTGVGELFF
TRBV28	14	.	few	TRBJ1-1	TGTGCCAGCATCCCTTGGAGGGGCAACACTGAAGCTTTCTTT	CASIPWRGNTEAFF